The 25 T cell receptor beta chains listed next were all sequenced from one sample in a study of cytomegalovirus exposure and HLA in healthy donors. Using immunoSEQ multiplex PCR, the repertoire was profiled, and TCRdb retains in-frame clones only, with some absent. In the table there are around 34,000 clones, 85% to 95% of which are singletons. Input material: PBMCs. These receptors all come from a man between 18 and 35 years old in good health and CMV-seronegative.

CDR3: CAWGRTEQFF. For the CDR3, the DNA is TGTGCCTGGGGCCGGACAGAGCAGTTCTTC. This rearrangement joins TRBV30 to TRBJ2-1, with D tentatively TRBD1 (5 bases). CDR1 and CDR2 (germline): GTSNPN, SVGIG (reference sequence). Deletions cut 5 bases from V and 10 bases from J, with 9 bases between. CDR3 length equals 10 residues.

The rearrangement links TRBV5-5 to TRBJ2-7; no definite D call. The germline gives CDR1 SGHKS, CDR2 YYEKEE (reference sequence). The germline V and J ends were trimmed by 0 bases and 2 bases, with 12 bases remaining between them. The CDR3 covers 15 residues. The CDR3 nucleotides are TGTGCCAGCAGCTTGGGCACTGGTATCACCTACGAGCAGTACTTC. Translating it yields CASSLGTGITYEQYF.

This sequence joins TRBV18 and TRBJ1-4; D is possibly TRBD1 (6 bases). Germline assignment: CDR1 KGHSH and CDR2 LQKENI. V lost 6 bases and J lost 10, with 15 bases in between. CDR3 length: 13 amino acids. The CDR3 DNA is TGTGCCAGCTCGACCGAACAGGGTATAAAACTGTTTTTT. Protein sequence: CASSTEQGIKLFF. Drawing the rest from reference TRBV18 and TRBJ1-4, the complete variable domain is NAGVMQNPRHLVRRRGQEARLRCSPMKGHSHVYWYRQLPEEGLKFMVYLQKENIIDESGMPKERFSAEFPKEGPSILRIQQVVRGDSAAYFCASSTEQGIKLFFGSGTQLSVL.

The chain links TRBV28 to TRBJ2-1; 11 positions match TRBD2. Germline assignment: CDR1 MDHEN and CDR2 SYDVKM. The junction had 7 bases not matched to a gene; V was cut back by 0 bases and J by 9 bases. This CDR3 spans 16 amino acids. The CDR3 DNA reads TGTGCCAGCAGTTTATGGACTAGCGGGGTACACACTGAGCAGTTCTTC. Translated, it gives CASSLWTSGVHTEQFF.

This chain links TRBV6-4 with TRBJ2-3; D uncertain. V gave up 2 bases and J gave up 6 bases, with 9 bases separating them. Germline CDR1 is MRHNA and CDR2 is SNTAGT. This CDR3 region has 13 residues. CDR3 protein: CASSDHFTDTQYF. CDR3 sequence (DNA): TGTGCCAGCAGTGACCACTTTACTGATACGCAGTATTTT.

The V gene is TRBV6-6, the J gene TRBJ2-5; 9 nucleotides match TRBD1. After removal of 5 bases from V and 4 bases from J, the junction contained 8 bases not matched to a gene. This CDR3 is built from 15 residues. Per the germline V gene, CDR1 is MNHNY and CDR2 is SVGAGI (reference sequence). The chain's CDR3 is CASSPRDRAVETQYF. DNA for the CDR3: TGTGCCAGCAGTCCCCGGGACAGGGCAGTAGAGACCCAGTACTTC.

There are a few counts of this clone. This chain uses TRBV6-1 with TRBJ2-1; TRBD2 aligns across 9 bases. The CDR3 sequence is 12 residues long. CDR1 MNHNS and CDR2 SASEGT come from the germline V gene. The J segment lost 7 bases and the V segment lost 6 bases, leaving 1 base of the junction unmatched. CDR3 amino acids: CASRAGGNEQFF. The CDR3, as DNA: TGTGCCAGCAGGGCGGGGGGGAATGAGCAGTTCTTC.

This clone was seen only a few times. The chain links TRBV7-9 to TRBJ1-1; possibly TRBD1 for D (5 bases). The ends were cut back, 10 bases at V and 0 bases at J, with 21 bases in the middle. Germline V lookup: CDR1 SEHNR, CDR2 FQNEAQ (reference sequence). The CDR3 loop spans 16 amino acids. In DNA form, the CDR3 reads TGTGCCATCCCAGGGACTGGGGATTTGGTGAACACTGAAGCTTTCTTT. Amino acids: CAIPGTGDLVNTEAFF.

This clone turned up a few times. The chain joins TRBV2 to TRBJ2-7, with 8 bases identical to TRBD1. CDR3 length equals 14 residues. The junction had 9 bases not matched to a gene; V was cut back by 5 bases and J by 6 bases. Germline CDR1 and CDR2: SNHLY and FYNNEI. As DNA, the CDR3 is TGTGCCAGCAGTCCCGAGACAGGGGTGGGCGAGCAGTACTTC. This codes for CASSPETGVGEQYF. Full variable domain (missing parts from reference TRBV2 and TRBJ2-7): EPEVTQTPSHQVTQMGQEVILRCVPISNHLYFYWYRQILGQKVEFLVSFYNNEISEKSEIFDDQFSVERPDGSNFTLKIRSTKLEDSAMYFCASSPETGVGEQYFGPGTRLTVT.

This rearrangement joins TRBV6-1 to TRBJ1-4; the D is unclear. The germline V gene encodes CDR1 MNHNS and CDR2 SASEGT. CDR3 size: 15 residues. Trimming removed 0 bases at V and 4 bases at J, with 9 bases between. The CDR3 DNA reads as TGTGCCAGCAGTGAAGCAAGAAGGAGTAATGAAAAACTGTTTTTT. It codes for CASSEARRSNEKLFF.

This sequence joins TRBV7-3 and TRBJ2-1; 8 bases fit TRBD2. The CDR3 runs to 14 residues. Trimming removed 2 bases from V and 10 bases from J; junction bases left unmatched: 7. Germline V CDR1 and CDR2: SGHTA, FQGTGA. CDR3 amino acids: CASSLAGGSLEQFF. CDR3 nucleotide sequence: TGTGCCAGCAGCTTAGCGGGGGGAAGTCTGGAGCAGTTCTTC.

The chain is built from TRBV11-1 and TRBJ2-2; D not resolved. The CDR3 has 12 amino acids. Looked up from germline, CDR1 is SGHAT and CDR2 is FQDESV (reference sequence). V gave up 3 bases and J gave up 8 bases, with 7 bases separating them. DNA for the CDR3: TGTGCCAGCAGCTTCCCAGGTGGGGAGCTGTTTTTT. Translation gives CASSFPGGELFF.

The rearrangement links TRBV7-3 to TRBJ2-1; TRBD2 matches 11 bases. CDR1 is SGHTA, CDR2 FQGTGA, per germline. V trimming: 5 bases; J trimming: 6 bases; junction bases outside the gene matches: 6. CDR3 length equals 15 residues. CDR3 protein: CASSILAGGPNEQFF. The CDR3 DNA reads as TGTGCCAGCAGCATCTTAGCGGGAGGGCCCAATGAGCAGTTCTTC. The entire variable domain, with the rest obtained from reference TRBV7-3 and TRBJ2-1, is as follows: GAGVSQTPSNKVTEKGKYVELRCDPISGHTALYWYRQSLGQGPEFLIYFQGTGAADDSGLPNDRFFAVRPEGSVSTLKIQRTERGDSAVYLCASSILAGGPNEQFFGPGTRLTVL.

The chain combines TRBV19 with TRBJ2-7; 8 bases fit TRBD2. After removal of 7 bases from V and 5 bases from J, the junction contained 10 bases not matched to a gene. Germline V gene lookup returns CDR1 LNHDA and CDR2 SQIVND (reference sequence). The CDR3 contains 14 residues. The CDR3 DNA follows: TGTGCCAGTAACTCGGGACTAGAAAAAAACGAGCAGTACTTC. Its protein is CASNSGLEKNEQYF.

The J gene is TRBJ2-1, the V gene TRBV20-1; TRBD2 might be the D (5 bases). There are 10 residues in the CDR3. Germline assignment: CDR1 DFQATT and CDR2 SNEGSKA (reference sequence). Trimming removed 1 base from V and 12 bases from J, with 7 bases in between. The CDR3 loop is CSARVATQFF. CDR3 sequence (DNA): TGCAGTGCTAGAGTAGCGACGCAGTTCTTC.

This chain connects TRBV12-2 to TRBJ2-5; TRBD2 is taken as the D call from the table, unchecked against the DNA. TRBV12-2 is reported as a pseudogene. The length of the CDR3 is 21 residues. CDR3 residues: CASRLGCHWREGHKDMRTQYF. The CDR3 DNA reads TGTGCAAGTCGCTTAGGGTGTCATTGGCGGGAGGGTCATAAAGATATGCGGACCCAGTACTTC.

This chain joins TRBV7-9 and TRBJ1-5; D remains ambiguous. V was pared by 5 bases and J by 7 bases, with 12 bases between. There are 13 residues in the CDR3. Germline assignment: CDR1 SEHNR and CDR2 FQNEAQ (reference sequence). CDR3 coding DNA: TGTGCCAGCAGCCTAACGGGGTTCCAGCCCCAGCATTTT. Protein: CASSLTGFQPQHF.

J is TRBJ2-1 and V is TRBV6-5, with TRBD1 identical over 7 bases. The CDR3 covers 14 residues. Trimming at V came to 6 bases and at J to 10 bases, leaving 12 bases not matched to a gene. CDR1 is MNHEY and CDR2 is SVGAGI in the germline V gene. The CDR3 sequence: CASSIPRRDREQFF. CDR3 coding DNA: TGTGCCAGCAGCATACCACGCCGGGACAGAGAGCAGTTCTTC.

The genes are TRBV28 and TRBJ1-2; unclear D gene. Germline V gene lookup returns CDR1 MDHEN and CDR2 SYDVKM. The ends were cut back, 10 bases at V and 1 base at J, with 13 bases in the middle. This CDR3 is built from 13 residues. The CDR3 is CAIFTGHNYGYTF. CDR3 nucleotide sequence: TGTGCCATTTTCACTGGGCATAACTATGGCTACACCTTC.

V and J are TRBV30 and TRBJ1-1, with D tentatively TRBD1 (6 bases). The CDR3 has 12 residues. Germline CDR1 GTSNPN, CDR2 SVGIG (reference sequence). Trimming removed 0 bases at V and 11 bases at J, with 13 bases between. CDR3 loop: CAWSVPQGIAFF. Written as DNA, the CDR3 is TGTGCCTGGAGTGTCCCACAGGGAATCGCTTTCTTT.

This chain uses TRBV12-5 with TRBJ1-1, with 8 bases fitting TRBD1. Germline lookup yields CDR1 LGHNT and CDR2 FRNRAP. The CDR3 is made up of 14 amino acids. Losses at the gene ends were 6 bases for V and 5 bases for J; bases not matched to a gene: 8. The CDR3 loop is CASGGQGAVTEAFF. The CDR3 DNA sequence: TGTGCTAGTGGGGGGCAGGGGGCAGTAACTGAAGCTTTCTTT.

The chain is built from TRBV29-1 and TRBJ2-3; 10 nucleotides agree with TRBD1. The CDR3 has 13 amino acids. Trimming at V came to 5 bases and at J to 7 bases, leaving 6 bases not matched to a gene. Per the germline V gene, CDR1 is SQVTM and CDR2 is ANQGSEA. CDR3 sequence (DNA): TGCAGCGTTCTAACGACAGGGGGCTATACGCAGTATTTT. Its protein product is CSVLTTGGYTQYF.

The chain has TRBV7-9 and TRBJ1-5; D is unclear. V was shortened by 5 bases and J by 9 bases, with 11 bases between the two germline ends. Germline V gives CDR1 SEHNR, CDR2 FQNEAQ (reference sequence). The length of the CDR3 is 12 residues. CDR3 bases: TGTGCCAGCAGCCTCCGCGCGGGGCCCCAGCATTTT. It codes for CASSLRAGPQHF.

This rearrangement joins TRBV29-1 to TRBJ1-2; no clear D. Trimming stripped 0 bases from V and 5 bases from J, with 4 bases between. The CDR3 has 11 amino acids. CDR1 and CDR2 from the germline V gene are SQVTM and ANQGSEA. The CDR3: CSVEDLYGYTF. Here the CDR3 DNA reads TGCAGCGTTGAAGATTTATATGGCTACACCTTC.

The J gene is TRBJ1-1, the V gene TRBV6-1; 8 bases fit TRBD1. V shed 6 bases and J 6 bases; nucleotides not matched to a gene: 9. CDR3 length: 14 residues. Germline CDR1 reads MNHNS; CDR2 reads SASEGT. Here the CDR3 reads CASRDRGLRSEAFF. DNA for the CDR3: TGTGCCAGCAGAGACAGGGGACTACGATCTGAAGCTTTCTTT.